This T cell receptor beta chain was captured in a study of shared clonotypes between healthy human individuals. Notes on the study in general: Rarefaction indicated that sorted-subset sequencing remained incomplete although depth was large. The study found approximately 5% of naive CD4 clonotypes shared across several donors.

It was into CD45RA+ naive and CD45RA-negative memory subsets that the CD4+ cells were split. The assay was immunoSEQ multiplex PCR, and TCRdb's table has in-frame clones only and misses some. This table holds about 1.5 million clones, 95% to 99% found once. Comments on this clone: What it binds is not known.

Germline-derived CDR1 and CDR2 are SGHNT and YENEEA. Trimming cost V 1 base and J 3 bases; bases outside gene matches: 6. This CDR3 comprises 17 residues. Sample: naive CD4+ T cells sorted from blood. As for subset: CD45RA+ positively selected. V is TRBV11-3 and J is TRBJ2-3, with 11 bases that match TRBD2. This sequence originates from a man younger than 45 in good health. The CDR3, as DNA: TGTGCCAGCAGCTTAGCGGGGCTAGCGGGAGGAACAGATACGCAGTATTTT. Amino acids: CASSLAGLAGGTDTQYF.